Listed below are T cell receptor beta chains from one sample, sequenced in a study of human T cells and chemical hapten exposure. TCRdb fed the 5' RACE reads into MiXCR, producing one record per CDR3 protein. The table shows roughly 110,000 distinct CDR3 sequences, with 19% occurring only once. The receptors were sampled from a human donor in good health. Both conserved end residues are part of each CDR3. Fields, in order: J gene, V gene, D gene, clone size, CDR3 DNA, CDR3 protein. The D gene is left open where the match is weak. Clone sizes are given selectively: once, few, many, or a class where the clone is expanded.

J: TRBJ2-1
V: TRBV20-1
D: -
size: few
DNA: TGCAGTGCTAGAGTACCAGCGGGCCCACCCAATGAGCAGTTCTTC
CDR3: CSARVPAGPPNEQFF

J: TRBJ1-1
V: TRBV12-3/TRBV12-4
D: -
size: few
DNA: TGTGCCAGCACCCGCAGTGGGTCTGAAGCTTTCTTT
CDR3: CASTRSGSEAFF

J: TRBJ2-1
V: TRBV28
D: -
size: few
DNA: TGTGCCAGCAGTACCGCGGCTGTTCGGCAGTTCTTC
CDR3: CASSTAAVRQFF

J: TRBJ2-2
V: TRBV29-1
D: -
size: few
DNA: TGCAGCGTTATTATGGGGAAGAAGGACACCGGGGAGCTGTTTTTT
CDR3: CSVIMGKKDTGELFF

J: TRBJ2-7
V: TRBV4-2
D: -
size: -
DNA: TGTGCCAGCAGCCGTCAAGGACAGCAATCCAACGAGCAGTACTTC
CDR3: CASSRQGQQSNEQYF

J: TRBJ2-2
V: TRBV20-1
D: TRBD2
size: many
DNA: TGCAGTGCTAGAGCTACTAGCGGGACGAACACCGGGGAGCTGTTTTTT
CDR3: CSARATSGTNTGELFF

J: TRBJ1-3
V: TRBV2
D: -
size: -
DNA: TGTGCCAGCAGTGAAGCACTAGGAAACACCATATATTTT
CDR3: CASSEALGNTIYF

J: TRBJ2-5
V: TRBV4-1
D: -
size: few
DNA: TGCGCCAGCAGCCAAGCCCGATCCGGGCAGTCAGGCCAAGAGACCCAGTACTTC
CDR3: CASSQARSGQSGQETQYF

J: TRBJ2-3
V: TRBV5-1
D: -
size: few
DNA: TGCGCCAGCAGTGGAAAAGATACGCAGTATTTT
CDR3: CASSGKDTQYF

J: TRBJ2-7
V: TRBV20-1
D: TRBD2
size: -
DNA: TGCAGTGCTAGATTCACTAGCGGATACTACGAGCAGTACTTC
CDR3: CSARFTSGYYEQYF

J: TRBJ2-2
V: TRBV5-1
D: -
size: -
DNA: TGCGCCAGCAGCTTGGCCGGCGGGGAGCTGTTTTTT
CDR3: CASSLAGGELFF

J: TRBJ2-1
V: TRBV11-1
D: -
size: -
DNA: TGTGCCAGCAGTTACCCTACAGGGTCCAATGAGCAGTTCTTC
CDR3: CASSYPTGSNEQFF

J: TRBJ1-5
V: TRBV20-1
D: -
size: -
DNA: TGCAGTACGGACAGTCCCTATAGCAATCAGCCCCAGCATTTT
CDR3: CSTDSPYSNQPQHF

J: TRBJ2-1
V: TRBV12-3/TRBV12-4
D: TRBD1
size: few
DNA: TGTGCCAGCAGTACAGGGGGCTCCTACAATGAGCAGTTCTTC
CDR3: CASSTGGSYNEQFF

J: TRBJ2-1
V: TRBV20-1
D: -
size: few
DNA: TGCAGTGCCAAACAGGGATCACACTACAATGAGCAGTTCTTC
CDR3: CSAKQGSHYNEQFF

J: TRBJ1-1
V: TRBV18
D: TRBD1
size: few
DNA: TGTGCCAGCTCACCAAATACAGGGGGCACTGAAGCTTTCTTT
CDR3: CASSPNTGGTEAFF

J: TRBJ1-2
V: TRBV9
D: -
size: few
DNA: TGTGCCAGCAGCGTGGGCCAGCTCTATGGCTACACCTTC
CDR3: CASSVGQLYGYTF

J: TRBJ1-3
V: TRBV5-1
D: -
size: -
DNA: TGCGCCAGCAAAGGGTCCGGAGCCACCATATATTTT
CDR3: CASKGSGATIYF

J: TRBJ2-3
V: TRBV20-1
D: TRBD2
size: few
DNA: TGCAGTGCCGGGACTAGCCGTACGGGAGATACGCAGTATTTT
CDR3: CSAGTSRTGDTQYF

J: TRBJ1-2
V: TRBV30
D: -
size: few
DNA: TGTGCCTGGATCCCCGCCAGGAACTATGGCTACACCTTC
CDR3: CAWIPARNYGYTF

J: TRBJ2-7
V: TRBV28
D: -
size: few
DNA: TGTGCCAGCAGATTGCCGGGTGCCGGCTACGAGCAGTACTTC
CDR3: CASRLPGAGYEQYF

J: TRBJ2-1
V: TRBV4-1
D: -
size: few
DNA: TGCGCCAGCAGCCAAGATAGAGGCGGGTCCTACAATGAGCAGTTCTTC
CDR3: CASSQDRGGSYNEQFF

J: TRBJ2-3
V: TRBV4-1
D: TRBD2
size: -
DNA: TGCGCCAGCAGCCAACTAGCGGGAACGAATCGGGATACGCAGTATTTT
CDR3: CASSQLAGTNRDTQYF

J: TRBJ2-7
V: TRBV5-1
D: TRBD1
size: few
DNA: TGCGCCAGCAGCTTGAACCCGCCGGGACAGGGGTACGAGCAGTACTTC
CDR3: CASSLNPPGQGYEQYF

J: TRBJ2-1
V: TRBV12-3/TRBV12-4
D: -
size: -
DNA: TGTGCCAGCAGTTTAGGACTTAACAATGAGCAGTTCTTC
CDR3: CASSLGLNNEQFF

J: TRBJ1-2
V: TRBV29-1
D: TRBD1
size: few
DNA: TGCAGCGTTGGGACAGGGGGAGGCTACACCTTC
CDR3: CSVGTGGGYTF

J: TRBJ1-1
V: TRBV5-1
D: -
size: many
DNA: TGCGCCAGCAGCCTGGATGGACAGAGGAACACTGAAGCTTTCTTT
CDR3: CASSLDGQRNTEAFF

J: TRBJ1-5
V: TRBV7-8
D: -
size: few
DNA: TGTGCCAGCAGCTTAGACAGGACCTATAGCAATCAGCCCCAGCATTTT
CDR3: CASSLDRTYSNQPQHF

J: TRBJ1-1
V: TRBV5-1
D: -
size: few
DNA: TGCGCCAGCGGGAGGGGGGCCCAGGACACTGAAGCTTTCTTT
CDR3: CASGRGAQDTEAFF

J: TRBJ1-6
V: TRBV28
D: -
size: few
DNA: TGTGCCAGCAGTGAAACTGGGGCCCTCCACTTT
CDR3: CASSETGALHF

J: TRBJ2-4
V: TRBV27
D: -
size: -
DNA: TGTGCCAGCAGTTTATCGGCCGGGGGCCACCTAGCCAAAAACATTCAGTACTTC
CDR3: CASSLSAGGHLAKNIQYF

J: TRBJ2-1
V: TRBV7-2
D: TRBD2
size: -
DNA: TGTGCCAGCAGCAAATCTCTGACTAGCGGGAGATTAAATGAGCAGTTCTTC
CDR3: CASSKSLTSGRLNEQFF

J: TRBJ2-1
V: TRBV4-1
D: -
size: few
DNA: TGCGCCAGCAGCCTTTCTGCTCTCCTAGATGAGCAGTTCTTC
CDR3: CASSLSALLDEQFF

J: TRBJ2-1
V: TRBV20-1
D: TRBD2
size: -
DNA: TGCAGTGCTTATCTGACTAGCGGGAGTACAAATGAGCAGTTCTTC
CDR3: CSAYLTSGSTNEQFF

J: TRBJ2-7
V: TRBV5-5
D: TRBD1
size: -
DNA: TGTGCCAGCAGCTTGGTCCAGGGGGCATACGAGCAGTACTTC
CDR3: CASSLVQGAYEQYF

J: TRBJ2-1
V: TRBV29-1
D: -
size: -
DNA: TGCAGTGCAGACGAAGGCGGGAATGAGCAGTTCTTC
CDR3: CSADEGGNEQFF

J: TRBJ2-1
V: TRBV7-3
D: TRBD2
size: few
DNA: TGTGCCAGCAGCTTAACGAATCGGACTAGCGGGAGGCGTGAGCAGTTCTTC
CDR3: CASSLTNRTSGRREQFF

J: TRBJ1-1
V: TRBV12-3/TRBV12-4
D: TRBD1
size: -
DNA: TGTGCCAGCAGTCGGCCCGGGACAGGGTCAGCTTTCTTT
CDR3: CASSRPGTGSAFF

J: TRBJ1-5
V: TRBV6-1
D: TRBD1
size: -
DNA: TGTGCCAGCAGTGAAGATCCCACAGGGGGTGTGCAGCCCCAGCATTTT
CDR3: CASSEDPTGGVQPQHF